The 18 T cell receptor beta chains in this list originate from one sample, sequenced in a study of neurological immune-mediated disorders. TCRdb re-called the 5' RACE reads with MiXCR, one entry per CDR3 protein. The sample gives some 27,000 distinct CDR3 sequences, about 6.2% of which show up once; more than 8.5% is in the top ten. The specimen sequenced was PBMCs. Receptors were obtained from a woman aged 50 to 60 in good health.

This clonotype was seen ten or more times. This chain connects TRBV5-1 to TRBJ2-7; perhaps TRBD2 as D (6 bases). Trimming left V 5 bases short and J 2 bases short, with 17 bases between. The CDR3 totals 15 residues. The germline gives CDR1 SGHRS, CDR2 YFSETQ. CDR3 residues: CASRFGGTGTYEQYF. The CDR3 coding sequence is TGCGCCAGCAGATTCGGAGGGACTGGAACCTACGAGCAGTACTTC.

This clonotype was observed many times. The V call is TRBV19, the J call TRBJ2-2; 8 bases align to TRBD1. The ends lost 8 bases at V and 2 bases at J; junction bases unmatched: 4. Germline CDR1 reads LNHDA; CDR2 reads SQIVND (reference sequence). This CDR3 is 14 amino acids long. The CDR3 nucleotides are TGTGCCAGTGGGCAGGGGGCCAACACCGGGGAGCTGTTTTTT. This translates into CASGQGANTGELFF.

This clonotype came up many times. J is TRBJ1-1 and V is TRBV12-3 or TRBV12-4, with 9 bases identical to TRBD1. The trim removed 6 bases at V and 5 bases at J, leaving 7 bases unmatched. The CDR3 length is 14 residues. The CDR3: CASRLTGGDTEAFF. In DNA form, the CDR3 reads TGTGCCAGCAGACTGACAGGGGGAGATACTGAAGCTTTCTTT.

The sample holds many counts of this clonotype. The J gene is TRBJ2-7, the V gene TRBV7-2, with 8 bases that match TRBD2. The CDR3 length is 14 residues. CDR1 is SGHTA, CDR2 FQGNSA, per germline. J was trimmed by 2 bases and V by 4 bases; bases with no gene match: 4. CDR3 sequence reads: CASSWSGSPYEQYF. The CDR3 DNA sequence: TGTGCCAGCAGCTGGAGCGGGAGCCCCTACGAGCAGTACTTC.

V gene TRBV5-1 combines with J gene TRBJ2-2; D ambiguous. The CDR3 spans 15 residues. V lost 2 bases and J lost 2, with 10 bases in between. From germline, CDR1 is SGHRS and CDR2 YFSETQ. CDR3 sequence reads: CASSLNPINTGELFF. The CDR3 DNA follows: TGCGCCAGCAGCTTAAACCCGATAAACACCGGGGAGCTGTTTTTT.

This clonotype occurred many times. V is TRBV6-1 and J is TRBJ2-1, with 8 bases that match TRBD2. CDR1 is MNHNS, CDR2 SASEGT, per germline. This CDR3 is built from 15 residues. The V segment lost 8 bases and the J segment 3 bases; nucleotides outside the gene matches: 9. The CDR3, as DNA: TGTGCCAGCCGGGAGGGAGCTCTGGACTACAATGAGCAGTTCTTC. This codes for CASREGALDYNEQFF.

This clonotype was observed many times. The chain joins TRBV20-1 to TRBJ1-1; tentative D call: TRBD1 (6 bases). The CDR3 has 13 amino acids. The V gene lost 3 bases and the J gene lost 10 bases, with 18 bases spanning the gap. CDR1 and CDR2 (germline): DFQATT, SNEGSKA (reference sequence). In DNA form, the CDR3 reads TGCAGTGCTAGGGAAGGGGGGAGGGGTTTAGCTTTCTTT. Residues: CSAREGGRGLAFF.

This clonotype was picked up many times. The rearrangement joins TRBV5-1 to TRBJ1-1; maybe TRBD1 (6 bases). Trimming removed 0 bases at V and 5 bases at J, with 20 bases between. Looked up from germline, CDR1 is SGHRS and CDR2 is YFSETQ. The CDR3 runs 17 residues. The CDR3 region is CASSLAAERGARTEAFF. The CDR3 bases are TGCGCCAGCAGCTTGGCCGCAGAACGGGGGGCTCGGACTGAAGCTTTCTTT.

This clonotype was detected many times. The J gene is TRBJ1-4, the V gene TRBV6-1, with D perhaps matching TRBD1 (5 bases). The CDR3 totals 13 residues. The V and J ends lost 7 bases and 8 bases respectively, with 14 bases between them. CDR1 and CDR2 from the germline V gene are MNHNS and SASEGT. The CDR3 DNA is TGTGCCAGCAACACCGGGGCCCCGGAAAAACTGTTTTTT. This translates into CASNTGAPEKLFF.

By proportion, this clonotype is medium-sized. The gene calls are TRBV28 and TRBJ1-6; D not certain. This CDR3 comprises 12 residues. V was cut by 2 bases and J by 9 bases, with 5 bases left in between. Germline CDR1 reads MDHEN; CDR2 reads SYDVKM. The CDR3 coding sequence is TGTGCCAGCAGTTTAGGAGGTTCACCCCTCCACTTT. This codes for CASSLGGSPLHF.

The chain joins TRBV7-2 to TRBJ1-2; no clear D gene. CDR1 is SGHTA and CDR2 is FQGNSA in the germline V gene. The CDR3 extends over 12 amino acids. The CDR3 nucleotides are TGTGTCAGTAGCTTACCCTTGATTGGCTACACCTTC. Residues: CVSSLPLIGYTF.

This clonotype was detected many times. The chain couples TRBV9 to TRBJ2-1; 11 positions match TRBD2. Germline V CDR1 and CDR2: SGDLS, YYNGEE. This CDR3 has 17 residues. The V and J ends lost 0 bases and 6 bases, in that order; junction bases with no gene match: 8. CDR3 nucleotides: TGTGCCAGCAGCGTAGGGGGATTAGCGGGAGGGGGCAATGAGCAGTTCTTC. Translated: CASSVGGLAGGGNEQFF.

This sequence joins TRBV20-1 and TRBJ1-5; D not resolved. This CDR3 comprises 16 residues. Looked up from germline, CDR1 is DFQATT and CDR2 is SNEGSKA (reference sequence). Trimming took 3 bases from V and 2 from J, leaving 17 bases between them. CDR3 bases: TGCAGTGCTAGTCCGAGGGCTGCGAAGGGCAATCAGCCCCAGCATTTT. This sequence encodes CSASPRAAKGNQPQHF.

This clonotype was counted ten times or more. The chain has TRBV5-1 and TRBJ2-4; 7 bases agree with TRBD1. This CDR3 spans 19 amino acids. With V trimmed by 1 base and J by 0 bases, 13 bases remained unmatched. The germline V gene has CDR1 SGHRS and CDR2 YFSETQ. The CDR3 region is CASSLSQGSNFLAKNIQYF. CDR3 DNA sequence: TGCGCCAGCAGCTTGTCACAGGGGAGCAATTTTTTAGCCAAAAACATTCAGTACTTC.

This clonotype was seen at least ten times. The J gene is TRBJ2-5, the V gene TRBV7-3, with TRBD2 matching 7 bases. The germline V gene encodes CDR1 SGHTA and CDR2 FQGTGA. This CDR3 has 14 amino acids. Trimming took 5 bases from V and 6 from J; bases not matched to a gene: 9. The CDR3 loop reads CASSPSGGVKTQYF. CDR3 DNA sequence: TGTGCCAGCAGCCCCTCGGGAGGCGTAAAGACCCAGTACTTC. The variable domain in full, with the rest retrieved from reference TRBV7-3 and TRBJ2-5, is GAGVSQTPSNKVTEKGKYVELRCDPISGHTALYWYRQSLGQGPEFLIYFQGTGAADDSGLPNDRFFAVRPEGSVSTLKIQRTERGDSAVYLCASSPSGGVKTQYFGPGTRLLVL.

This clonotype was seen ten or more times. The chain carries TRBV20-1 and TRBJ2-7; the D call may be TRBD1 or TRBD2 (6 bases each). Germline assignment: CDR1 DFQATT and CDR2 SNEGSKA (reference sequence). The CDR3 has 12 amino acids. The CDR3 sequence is CSGRGGSYEQYF. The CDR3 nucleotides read TGCAGCGGCCGAGGGGGGTCCTACGAGCAGTACTTC.

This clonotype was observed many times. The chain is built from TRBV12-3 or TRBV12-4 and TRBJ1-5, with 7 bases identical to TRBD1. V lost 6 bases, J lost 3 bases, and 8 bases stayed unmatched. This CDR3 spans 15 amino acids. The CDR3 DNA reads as TGTGCCAGCAGCCCCGGGACAGTCCTCAATCAGCCCCAGCATTTT. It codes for CASSPGTVLNQPQHF.

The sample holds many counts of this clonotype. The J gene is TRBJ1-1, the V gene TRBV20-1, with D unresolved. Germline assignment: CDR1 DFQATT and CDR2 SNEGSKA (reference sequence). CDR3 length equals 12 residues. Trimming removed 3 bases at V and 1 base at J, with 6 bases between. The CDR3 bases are TGCAGTGCTAGTACCAGGAACACTGAAGCTTTCTTT. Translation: CSASTRNTEAFF.